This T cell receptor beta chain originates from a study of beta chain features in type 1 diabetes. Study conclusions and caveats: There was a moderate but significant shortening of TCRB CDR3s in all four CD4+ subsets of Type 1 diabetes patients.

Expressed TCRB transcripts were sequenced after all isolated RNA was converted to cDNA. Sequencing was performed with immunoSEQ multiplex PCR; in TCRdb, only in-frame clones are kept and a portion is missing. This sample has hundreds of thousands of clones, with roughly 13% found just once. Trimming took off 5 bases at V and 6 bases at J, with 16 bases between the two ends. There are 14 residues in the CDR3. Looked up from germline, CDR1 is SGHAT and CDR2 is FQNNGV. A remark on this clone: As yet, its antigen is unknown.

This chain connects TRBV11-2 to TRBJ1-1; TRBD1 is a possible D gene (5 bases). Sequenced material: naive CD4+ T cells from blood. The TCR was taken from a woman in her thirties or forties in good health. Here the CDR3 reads CASSTRTLPPEAFF. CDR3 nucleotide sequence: TGTGCCAGCAGCACCCGGACACTCCCTCCTGAAGCTTTCTTT.